This entry concerns a single T cell receptor (beta chain). The germline CDR1 and CDR2 sequences are MNHNY and SVGAGI (reference sequence). CDR3 length: 13 residues. Trimming removed 10 bases at V and 6 bases at J, with 16 bases between. The data stem from a study of blood T cell repertoires in COVID-19. As for the study in general: Some COVID-19 samples were acute and others convalescent; all came from the United States, Italy and Spain. PBMCs, B-cell-depleted T cells, or T cells provided the cDNA or gDNA that made up the material.

In the original analysis: Estimates of nucleated cell counts were drawn from the amplification of reference gene primers. The method was immunoSEQ multiplex PCR; TCRdb's version includes in-frame clones alone and lacks a portion of them. The V and J calls and clone size were taken over from that table, and D and trimming were inferred from the DNA. Altogether about 57,000 clones are present, over 80% being singletons, with the ten largest covering 22%. The sequenced material came from peripheral blood. The gene calls are TRBV6-6 and TRBJ1-5, with a tentative D call TRBD1 (5 bases). The source is an older woman with acute or convalescent COVID-19. CDR3 sequence reads: CATGPREGQPQHF. The CDR3 DNA is TGTGCCACGGGACCGCGGGAGGGTCAGCCCCAGCATTTT.